The 27 T cell receptor beta chains given below trace back to one sample, sequenced in a study of blood T cell repertoires in COVID-19. Repertoires were generated with immunoSEQ multiplex PCR, while TCRdb's copy carries only in-frame clones and drops some. The sample holds around 130,000 clones, around four fifths seen once. The material sequenced was PBMCs or T cells enriched from blood (not recorded which). The receptor source for this set is a man aged 35-49 years with acute COVID-19.

CDR3 bases: TGTGCCAGCAGCTTAGGCGGGGAGAACATTCAGTACTTC. Translation gives CASSLGGENIQYF. This rearrangement joins TRBV7-2 to TRBJ2-4; a weak D match, TRBD2 (6 bases). V lost 1 base and J lost 7, with 8 bases in between. The CDR3 has 13 amino acids. Germline CDR1 and CDR2: SGHTA and FQGNSA.

The rearrangement links TRBV5-1 to TRBJ1-1; the match to TRBD1 covers 7 bases. Trimming cost V 7 bases and J 1 base; bases outside gene matches: 10. Germline CDR1 SGHRS, CDR2 YFSETQ. The CDR3 loop spans 15 amino acids. The DNA for the CDR3 is TGCGCCAGCGGACACAGGGGAGGCGCGAACACTGAAGCTTTCTTT. This codes for CASGHRGGANTEAFF.

This chain uses TRBV5-1 with TRBJ2-3; 9 positions agree with TRBD1. The CDR3 loop spans 15 amino acids. Germline CDR1 is SGHRS and CDR2 is YFSETQ. The J segment lost 1 base and the V segment lost 0 bases, leaving 0 bases of the junction unmatched. CDR3 coding DNA: TGCGCCAGCAGCTTGGGGACAGGGGGCACAGATACGCAGTATTTT. Translating it yields CASSLGTGGTDTQYF.

V usage is TRBV6-5 and J usage is TRBJ1-1; 8 bases match TRBD1. J was trimmed by 10 bases and V by 6 bases; bases with no gene match: 7. CDR1 is MNHEY and CDR2 is SVGAGI in the germline V gene. This CDR3 comprises 12 residues. In nucleotides, the CDR3 is TGTGCCAGCAGGAGTCTCGACAGGGGAGCTTTCTTT. Translated, it gives CASRSLDRGAFF.

The genes are TRBV3-1 (or the pseudogene TRBV3-2) and TRBJ2-7; D not certain. The germline gives CDR1 LGHDT, CDR2 YNNKEL (reference sequence). CDR3 length: 15 residues. Trimming removed 4 bases at V and 0 bases at J, with 13 bases between. CDR3 nucleotide sequence: TGTGCCAGCAGCCCGCTTTTCGCGCCCTCCTACGAGCAGTACTTC. It translates to CASSPLFAPSYEQYF.

This clone has only one observation. The chain employs TRBV25-1 and TRBJ2-1; 9 bases align to TRBD2. The ends lost 6 bases at V and 5 bases at J; junction bases unmatched: 8. CDR3 length: 15 amino acids. Germline V gene lookup returns CDR1 MGHDK and CDR2 SYGVNS. The DNA for the CDR3 is TGTGCCAGCAGCAAAGAGACTAGCGGAAACAATGAGCAGTTCTTC. It yields the protein CASSKETSGNNEQFF.

The rearrangement uses TRBV5-1 and TRBJ2-3, with TRBD2 matching 9 bases. Trimming cost V 1 base and J 5 bases; bases outside gene matches: 2. The CDR3 extends over 14 amino acids. Germline V gives CDR1 SGHRS, CDR2 YFSETQ. Here the CDR3 reads CASSLLAGRDTQYF. CDR3 nucleotide sequence: TGCGCCAGCAGCTTGCTAGCGGGACGAGATACGCAGTATTTT. The full variable domain, in which reference TRBV5-1 and TRBJ2-3 provide the parts outside the CDR3, is KAGVTQTPRYLIKTRGQQVTLSCSPISGHRSVSWYQQTPGQGLQFLFEYFSETQRNKGNFPGRFSGRQFSNSRSEMNVSTLELGDSALYLCASSLLAGRDTQYFGPGTRLTVL.

The chain couples TRBV12-3 or TRBV12-4 to TRBJ2-4, with 7 bases that match TRBD2. The CDR3 is 13 residues long. V trimming: 10 bases; J trimming: 0 bases; junction bases outside the gene matches: 3. This chain's CDR3 is CATGGRAKNIQYF. CDR3 sequence (DNA): TGTGCCACGGGAGGAAGAGCCAAAAACATTCAGTACTTC.

In DNA form, the CDR3 reads TGCGCCAGCAGCCAAGATCCCCCCCCCTCCGCCGGGGAGCTGTTTTTT. Its protein product is CASSQDPPPSAGELFF. The V and J genes are TRBV4-1 and TRBJ2-2; D is uncertain. Trimming pared 0 bases from V and 6 bases from J, leaving 14 bases between. The germline CDR1 and CDR2 sequences are MGHRA and YSYEKL. CDR3 length: 16 amino acids.

The chain employs TRBV6-5 and TRBJ1-1, with TRBD1 matching 8 bases. CDR1 and CDR2 (germline): MNHEY, SVGAGI. The CDR3 is made up of 13 amino acids. V lost 6 bases to trimming and J lost 4 bases; unmatched junction nucleotides: 4. CDR3 amino acids: CASSLDRGTEAFF. CDR3 bases: TGTGCCAGCAGCCTAGACAGGGGCACTGAAGCTTTCTTT.

The CDR3 here is CASSSSGGAVPETQYF. CDR3 sequence (DNA): TGTGCCAGCAGCTCTAGCGGGGGGGCGGTTCCCGAGACCCAGTACTTC. V usage is TRBV7-2 and J usage is TRBJ2-5; 12 nucleotides align to TRBD2. The CDR3 is 16 residues long. CDR1 is SGHTA, CDR2 FQGNSA, per germline. J was trimmed by 5 bases and V by 4 bases; bases with no gene match: 8.

The V gene is TRBV7-2, the J gene TRBJ1-2; possible D gene TRBD1, 5 bases. CDR3 length: 13 amino acids. CDR1 SGHTA and CDR2 FQGNSA come from the germline V gene. Trimming pared 1 base from V and 6 bases from J, leaving 9 bases between. The CDR3 loop is CASSLGQGHGYTF. In DNA form, the CDR3 reads TGTGCCAGCAGCTTAGGGCAGGGCCATGGCTACACCTTC.

The gene calls are TRBV5-1 and TRBJ1-3, with D hard to call. This CDR3 comprises 13 residues. Germline V gives CDR1 SGHRS, CDR2 YFSETQ. V dropped 0 bases and J dropped 9 bases, with 10 bases sitting between them. CDR3 nucleotides: TGCGCCAGCAGCTTGGACACGGGGAGCACCATATATTTT. Its protein is CASSLDTGSTIYF. The complete variable domain, with remaining parts taken from reference TRBV5-1 and TRBJ1-3, reads KAGVTQTPRYLIKTRGQQVTLSCSPISGHRSVSWYQQTPGQGLQFLFEYFSETQRNKGNFPGRFSGRQFSNSRSEMNVSTLELGDSALYLCASSLDTGSTIYFGEGSWLTVV.

The chain is built from TRBV5-1 and TRBJ2-5, with TRBD1 matching 9 bases. Germline CDR1 and CDR2: SGHRS and YFSETQ. V lost 4 bases and J lost 3; bases outside the gene matches: 10. CDR3 size: 16 residues. CDR3 DNA sequence: TGCGCCAGCAGCCTCAGGGTGGGACAGGGAGAAGAGACCCAGTACTTC. The encoded protein is CASSLRVGQGEETQYF.

The J gene is TRBJ1-2, the V gene TRBV6-1; a possible D gene is TRBD1 (6 bases). This CDR3 is 12 amino acids long. Germline V CDR1 and CDR2: MNHNS, SASEGT. The V and J ends lost 2 bases and 13 bases respectively, with 14 bases between them. CDR3: CASSEFREGGTF. The CDR3 nucleotides are TGTGCCAGCAGTGAATTCAGGGAAGGGGGCACCTTC.

This rearrangement joins TRBV5-1 to TRBJ2-7; tentatively, D is TRBD2 (6 bases). Trimming cost V 4 bases and J 2 bases, with 13 bases left between them. The CDR3 length is 14 residues. CDR1 is SGHRS and CDR2 is YFSETQ in the germline V gene. CDR3 sequence (DNA): TGCGCCAGCAGCCCCCGGGACTCTGCCTACGAGCAGTACTTC. Amino acid sequence: CASSPRDSAYEQYF.

V is TRBV11-2 and J is TRBJ2-3; weak D call: TRBD1 (6 bases). The CDR3 covers 15 residues. Germline values: CDR1 SGHAT, CDR2 FQNNGV. Trimming shortened V by 5 bases and J by 0 bases, and 12 bases separated the two germline ends. This CDR3 reads CASSRQVLSTDTQYF. The CDR3 DNA follows: TGTGCCAGCAGCCGACAGGTCTTAAGCACAGATACGCAGTATTTT.

The sample holds a few counts of this clone. The chain carries TRBV4-2 and TRBJ2-2; no clear D. The CDR3 is 13 residues long. Germline values: CDR1 LGHNA, CDR2 YNFKEQ. V lost 4 bases and J lost 5, with 8 bases in between. CDR3 sequence (DNA): TGTGCCAGCAGCCCTGAGAGAACCGGGGAGCTGTTTTTT. Its translation: CASSPERTGELFF.

The gene calls are TRBV19 and TRBJ2-1; D not certain. Trimming removed 1 base from V and 5 bases from J, with 6 bases in between. The CDR3 covers 13 residues. Germline V gene sequence: CDR1 LNHDA, CDR2 SQIVND (reference sequence). Here the CDR3 reads CASSIVVNNEQFF. Written as DNA, the CDR3 is TGTGCCAGTAGTATAGTTGTCAACAATGAGCAGTTCTTC.

The chain carries TRBV18 and TRBJ1-5; D is perhaps TRBD1 (6 bases). Germline assignment: CDR1 KGHSH and CDR2 LQKENI. With 4 bases removed from V and 4 bases from J, the gap between germline ends came to 11 bases. The CDR3 extends over 14 amino acids. The DNA for the CDR3 is TGTGCCAGCTCACTGACAGGAGGAAATCAGCCCCAGCATTTT. Its translation is CASSLTGGNQPQHF.

The gene calls are TRBV7-3 and TRBJ1-3, with TRBD1 matching over 8 bases. The CDR3 loop spans 14 amino acids. Germline CDR1 is SGHTA and CDR2 is FQGTGA. V dropped 7 bases and J dropped 4; count of bases not matched to a gene: 6. CDR3 coding DNA: TGTGCCAGCACCCTCGGACAGGGCGGAAACACCATATATTTT. Translating gives CASTLGQGGNTIYF.

The V gene is TRBV9, the J gene TRBJ2-2; tentative D call: TRBD2 (5 bases). The V end was cut by 5 bases, the J end by 0 bases, with 14 bases between. Germline V CDR1 and CDR2: SGDLS, YYNGEE. This CDR3 is built from 16 residues. In DNA, the CDR3 is TGTGCCAGCAGGACCTCCGGGAATCCGAACACCGGGGAGCTGTTTTTT. This translates into CASRTSGNPNTGELFF. The full variable domain, in which reference TRBV9 and TRBJ2-2 provide the parts outside the CDR3, is DSGVTQTPKHLITATGQRVTLRCSPRSGDLSVYWYQQSLDQGLQFLIQYYNGEERAKGNILERFSAQQFPDLHSELNLSSLELGDSALYFCASRTSGNPNTGELFFGEGSRLTVL.

This clone was observed a single time. The chain employs TRBV28 and TRBJ2-2; 9 bases fit TRBD2. V lost 5 bases to trimming and J lost 5 bases; unmatched junction nucleotides: 6. The CDR3 has 15 residues. The germline CDR1 and CDR2 sequences are MDHEN and SYDVKM. The CDR3 here is CASSRGTSWTGELFF. In nucleotides, the CDR3 is TGTGCCAGCAGTAGGGGGACTAGCTGGACCGGGGAGCTGTTTTTT.

V gene TRBV6-5 combines with J gene TRBJ2-1; D possibly corresponds to TRBD2 (7 bases). V was shortened by 6 bases and J by 6 bases, with 15 bases between the two germline ends. In germline, CDR1 is MNHEY, CDR2 SVGAGI. CDR3 length: 14 residues. DNA for the CDR3: TGTGCCAGCAGACCCGGACTAGGGGGCAATGAGCAGTTCTTC. Protein sequence: CASRPGLGGNEQFF.

The table lists this clone with a few counts. CDR3 DNA: TGTGCCATGCACCTTCGGGACAGGGGTTCCTACGAGCAGTACTTC. Protein: CAMHLRDRGSYEQYF. The chain joins TRBV6-5 to TRBJ2-7, with 10 bases fitting TRBD1. This CDR3 has 15 residues. J lost 1 base, V lost 10 bases, and 10 bases had no gene match. Germline values: CDR1 MNHEY, CDR2 SVGAGI.

V and J are TRBV5-5 and TRBJ2-1, with TRBD2 matching 7 bases. Germline V CDR1 and CDR2: SGHKS, YYEKEE (reference sequence). After removal of 4 bases from V and 0 bases from J, the junction contained 7 bases not matched to a gene. The CDR3 spans 16 residues. DNA for the CDR3: TGTGCCAGCAGCCTTACTAGCGCCAGCTCCTACAATGAGCAGTTCTTC. It encodes CASSLTSASSYNEQFF.

The chain joins TRBV9 to TRBJ1-5; D remains ambiguous. The CDR3 is 14 residues long. Germline CDR1 SGDLS, CDR2 YYNGEE. Trimming cost V 0 bases and J 6 bases, with 10 bases left between them. The CDR3 protein is CASSVGPRSQPQHF. The DNA of the CDR3 is TGTGCCAGCAGCGTAGGTCCCCGTTCTCAGCCCCAGCATTTT.